A selection of T cell receptor beta chains follows, all from one sample in a study of T cell repertoires in cytomegalovirus infection. Via MiXCR, TCRdb re-called the reads, giving one row per CDR3 protein. The sample holds some 700,000 distinct CDR3 sequences, approximately 33% seen once. No antigens are known for them. Sequenced here: cultured PBMCs, sampled from culture after CMV antigen stimulation. The receptors were sampled from a human donor in good health (CMV status not recorded). Some clones in this sample may be carry-over from other donors' samples. The CDR3 runs from the conserved cysteine through the conserved F or W. Each record gives: J gene, D gene, V gene, CDR3 length, clone size, CDR3 protein, CDR3 DNA. D genes are given only for firm matches. A row's size may be missing; if present it is once, few, many or a size class.

TRBJ2-5,TRBD2,TRBV20-1,14,few,CSATRGLVQETQYF,TGCAGTGCCACCCGCGGACTAGTACAAGAGACCCAGTACTTC
TRBJ2-7,TRBD1,TRBV19,14,-,CASSITGDRDEQYF,TGTGCCAGTAGTATAACAGGGGATCGGGACGAGCAGTACTTC
TRBJ2-5,-,TRBV24-1,12,-,CATSDGEETQYF,TGTGCCACCAGTGACGGGGAGGAGACCCAGTACTTC
TRBJ2-3,TRBD2,TRBV28,16,-,CARGTSGGPSTDTQYF,TGTGCCAGGGGGACTAGCGGGGGTCCTAGCACAGATACGCAGTATTTT
TRBJ1-1,-,TRBV5-1,13,few,CASSPSVGEQAFF,TGCGCCAGCAGCCCCTCGGTCGGAGAGCAAGCTTTCTTT
TRBJ2-2,-,TRBV4-2,13,few,CASSQVSGRELFF,TGTGCCAGCAGCCAAGTATCGGGAAGGGAGCTGTTTTTT
TRBJ1-6,TRBD1,TRBV7-2,16,-,CASSYMSAGGISPLHF,TGTGCCAGCAGCTATATGTCTGCAGGGGGAATTTCACCCCTCCACTTT
TRBJ2-1,TRBD1,TRBV7-6,14,few,CASSTDRYRNEQFF,TGTGCCAGCAGCACGGACAGGTATCGCAATGAGCAGTTCTTC
TRBJ2-1,-,TRBV11-2,14,few,CASRDPVVRAQQFF,TGTGCCAGCAGGGACCCCGTGGTAAGGGCCCAGCAGTTCTTC
TRBJ1-2,TRBD1,TRBV25-1,13,-,CASEGGGNYGYTF,TGTGCCAGCGAAGGGGGCGGAAACTATGGCTACACCTTC
TRBJ2-5,-,TRBV28,13,-,CASLGAPLETQYF,TGTGCCAGCCTCGGGGCGCCCCTTGAGACCCAGTACTTC
TRBJ1-6,-,TRBV7-8,16,-,CASSPARRSYNSPLHF,TGTGCCAGCAGCCCTGCCCGACGCTCCTATAATTCACCCCTCCACTTT
TRBJ2-7,-,TRBV7-2,14,-,CASSFSIQVYEQYF,TGTGCCAGCAGCTTCTCTATACAAGTGTACGAGCAGTACTTC
TRBJ2-7,TRBD2,TRBV5-6,15,-,CASSLSRSGRTEQYF,TGTGCCAGCAGCTTGTCGCGTAGCGGGAGAACCGAGCAGTACTTC
TRBJ2-1,-,TRBV12-5,17,-,CASGWDSPSESYNEQFF,TGTGCTAGTGGGTGGGACTCGCCGTCGGAATCCTACAATGAGCAGTTCTTC
TRBJ2-1,-,TRBV19,14,few,CASSRARGSNEQFF,TGTGCCAGTAGTAGGGCGAGGGGTTCCAATGAGCAGTTCTTC
TRBJ1-3,-,TRBV12-3/TRBV12-4,13,-,CASSPTGSNTIYF,TGTGCCAGCAGTCCCACAGGATCTAACACCATATATTTT
TRBJ2-1,-,TRBV14,17,-,CASSQVLRKKAYNEQFF,TGTGCCAGCAGCCAAGTGTTAAGGAAAAAGGCGTACAATGAGCAGTTCTTC
TRBJ2-3,-,TRBV19,16,-,CASATGASTSTDTQYF,TGTGCCAGCGCAACCGGGGCAAGCACTAGCACAGATACGCAGTATTTT
TRBJ1-6,-,TRBV7-2,14,few,CASSSLSYNSPLHF,TGTGCCAGCAGTAGTCTCTCCTATAATTCACCCCTCCACTTT
TRBJ2-5,-,TRBV7-9,15,-,CASSRRLAQGETQYF,TGTGCCAGCAGCAGACGGCTAGCGCAGGGAGAGACCCAGTACTTC
TRBJ2-2,-,TRBV27,10,-,CAWPVRELFF,TGTGCCTGGCCCGTCCGGGAGCTGTTTTTT
TRBJ2-5,TRBD2,TRBV5-4,15,many,CASSLVLAGTETQYF,TGTGCCAGCAGCTTGGTACTAGCGGGGACGGAGACCCAGTACTTC
TRBJ2-1,-,TRBV20-1,15,few,CSARDPTSLGNEQFF,TGCAGTGCTAGAGACCCCACCTCTTTGGGCAATGAGCAGTTCTTC
TRBJ2-3,TRBD2,TRBV7-2,13,many,CASSTSVTDTQYF,TGTGCCAGCAGCACTAGCGTGACGGATACGCAGTATTTT
TRBJ1-6,-,TRBV12-3/TRBV12-4,18,few,CASSLESRLLSYNSPLHF,TGTGCCAGCAGTTTGGAGTCGCGTCTTCTCTCCTATAATTCACCCCTCCACTTT
TRBJ2-5,-,TRBV12-3/TRBV12-4,15,-,CASSRIGRGPETQYF,TGTGCCAGCAGTCGGATCGGACGGGGACCGGAGACCCAGTACTTC
TRBJ2-5,-,TRBV6-2/TRBV6-3,15,-,CASSYSIGALETQYF,TGTGCCAGCAGTTACTCGATTGGGGCGTTGGAGACCCAGTACTTC
TRBJ2-1,-,TRBV7-2,14,many,CASSATSTYNEQFF,TGTGCCAGCAGCGCCACTAGCACGTACAATGAGCAGTTCTTC
TRBJ2-3,-,TRBV6-5,14,-,CASSYSILADTQYF,TGTGCCAGCAGTTACTCGATTCTCGCAGATACGCAGTATTTT
TRBJ2-2,-,TRBV7-2,13,many,CASSPRNTGELFF,TGTGCCAGCAGCCCTCGGAACACCGGGGAGCTGTTTTTT
TRBJ2-7,-,TRBV7-2,13,few,CASSSPVAGEQYF,TGTGCCAGCAGCTCCCCCGTCGCGGGCGAGCAGTACTTC
TRBJ2-1,-,TRBV27,12,many,CASSLAGAEQFF,TGTGCCAGCAGTTTAGCTGGGGCTGAGCAGTTCTTC
TRBJ1-3,-,TRBV6-6,14,few,CASRGGGGGNTIYF,TGTGCCAGCAGAGGAGGGGGTGGTGGAAACACCATATATTTT
TRBJ2-3,-,TRBV4-2,15,-,CASRQEGLRTDTQYF,TGTGCCAGCAGACAGGAAGGATTGCGTACAGATACGCAGTATTTT